The source of this TCR beta chain is a study of post-analysis software for immune sequencing data. Unique molecular identifiers featured in each of the TCR beta cDNA libraries. MiXCR, run by TCRdb on the PCR reads, gives a single entry per CDR3 protein. The sample includes 740,000 or so distinct CDR3 sequences, roughly 50% of them seen just once. Findings and limits, study-wide: A significant reduction in normalized Chao1 diversity was observed in multiple sclerosis patients versus controls. Samples from one preparation batch, clustered by F measure, grouped strongly together.

This clonotype occurred a few times. Its antigen is currently unknown. The specimen was blood. This receptor was identified in a girl aged 5-17 years with multiple sclerosis.

This chain's CDR3 is CASSDGGFYEQYF. The DNA of the CDR3 is TGTGCCAGCAGTGATGGCGGATTCTACGAGCAGTACTTC. The V and J genes are TRBV6-1 and TRBJ2-7; no clear D. The germline gives CDR1 MNHNS, CDR2 SASEGT. The ends were cut back, 3 bases at V and 3 bases at J, with 9 bases in the middle. The CDR3 covers 13 residues.